This T cell receptor beta chain originates from a study of sequential checkpoint blockade in melanoma. Overall study: Some 22 patients had tumor biopsies before treatment and at week 13.

As for treatment: randomized to nivolumab then ipilimumab (arm A) or the reverse (arm B). Comments on this clone: The antigen remains undetermined.

Study-wide points: PD-L1 staining and CD8+ counts, not mutational load, tracked tumor T-cell clonality.

Repertoires were generated with immunoSEQ multiplex PCR, while TCRdb's copy carries only in-frame clones and drops some. The sample lists 7,900 or so clones, roughly a quarter seen once, with 5.5% to 7% in the top ten. Germline loops: CDR1 KGHSH, CDR2 LQKENI. The V and J ends lost 2 bases and 0 bases respectively, with 7 bases between them. This CDR3 has 14 amino acids. This TCR derives from a human donor with melanoma. The starting material was tumor tissue (inferred from file names), obtained from a patient given nivolumab and ipilimumab in sequence. The V and J genes are TRBV18 and TRBJ1-2; D remains ambiguous. This CDR3 reads CASSPGDTNYGYTF. DNA for the CDR3: TGTGCCAGCTCACCAGGTGACACTAACTATGGCTACACCTTC.